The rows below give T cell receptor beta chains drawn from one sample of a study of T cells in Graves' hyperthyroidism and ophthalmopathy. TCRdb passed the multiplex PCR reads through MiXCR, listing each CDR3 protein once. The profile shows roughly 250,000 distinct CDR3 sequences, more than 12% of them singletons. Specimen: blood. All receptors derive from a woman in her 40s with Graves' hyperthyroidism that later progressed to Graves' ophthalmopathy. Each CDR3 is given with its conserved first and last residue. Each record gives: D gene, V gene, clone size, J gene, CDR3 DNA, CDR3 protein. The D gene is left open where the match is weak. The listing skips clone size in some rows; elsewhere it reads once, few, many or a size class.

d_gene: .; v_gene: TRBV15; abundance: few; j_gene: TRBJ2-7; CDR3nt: TGTGCCACCAGCAGAGATCAAGGTGGAGGGGAGCAGTACTTC; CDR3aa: CATSRDQGGGEQYF
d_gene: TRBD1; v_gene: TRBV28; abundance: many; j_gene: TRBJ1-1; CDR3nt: TGTGCCAGCAGTGTGCCGGGACAGGGGAACACTGAAGCTTTCTTT; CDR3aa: CASSVPGQGNTEAFF
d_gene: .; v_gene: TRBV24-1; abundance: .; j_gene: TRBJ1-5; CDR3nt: TGTGCCACCAGTGGGGAAGGCGGGGCGCTTAGCAATCAGCCCCAGCATTTT; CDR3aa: CATSGEGGALSNQPQHF
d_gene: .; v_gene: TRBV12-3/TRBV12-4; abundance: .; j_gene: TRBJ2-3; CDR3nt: TGTGCCAGCAGTTTAGACAGTCGGGGCACAGATACGCAGTATTTT; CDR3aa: CASSLDSRGTDTQYF
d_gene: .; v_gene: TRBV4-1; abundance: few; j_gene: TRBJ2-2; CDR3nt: TGCGCCAGCAGCCAAGGGAGAGTAGGAGCTGACACCGGGGAGCTGTTTTTT; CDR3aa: CASSQGRVGADTGELFF
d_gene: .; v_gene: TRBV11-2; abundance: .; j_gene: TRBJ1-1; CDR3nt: TGTGCCACCAGGCGGGAGCAAAACACTGAAGCTTTCTTT; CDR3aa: CATRREQNTEAFF
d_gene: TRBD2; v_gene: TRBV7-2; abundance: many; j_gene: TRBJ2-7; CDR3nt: TGTGCCAGCAGCTTCTTCGCGGGACTAGCCGGCTACGAGCAGTACTTC; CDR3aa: CASSFFAGLAGYEQYF
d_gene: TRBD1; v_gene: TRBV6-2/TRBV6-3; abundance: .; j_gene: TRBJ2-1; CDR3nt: TGTGCCAGCAGTCCCCGACAGGGAGTCTACAATGAGCAGTTCTTC; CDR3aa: CASSPRQGVYNEQFF
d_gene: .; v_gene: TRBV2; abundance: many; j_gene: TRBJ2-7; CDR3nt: TGTGCCAGCAGTGAAGAAGGGGCAGGGGAGGGCTACGAGCAGTACTTC; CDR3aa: CASSEEGAGEGYEQYF
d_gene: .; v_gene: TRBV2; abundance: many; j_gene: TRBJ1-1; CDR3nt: TGTGCCAGCACAGGCGCAGCGGGCTCTGAAGCTTTCTTT; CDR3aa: CASTGAAGSEAFF
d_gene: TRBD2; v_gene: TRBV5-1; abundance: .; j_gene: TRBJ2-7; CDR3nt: TGCGCCAGCAGCTTGGACGCGGGAGATGTTAGCGAGCAGTACTTC; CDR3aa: CASSLDAGDVSEQYF
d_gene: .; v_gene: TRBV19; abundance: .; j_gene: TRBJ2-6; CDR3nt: TGTGCCAGTAGACAGGAAGGTCTCTCTGGGGCCAACGTCCTGACTTTC; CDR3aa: CASRQEGLSGANVLTF
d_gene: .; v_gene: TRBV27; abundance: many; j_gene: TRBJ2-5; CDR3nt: TGTGCCAGCAGCGCTTACGGGGTCAGGAACTCGGCAGAGACCCAGTACTTC; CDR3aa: CASSAYGVRNSAETQYF
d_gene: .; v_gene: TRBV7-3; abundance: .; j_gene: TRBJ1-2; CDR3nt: TGTGCCAGCAGCCCCCCCCCGGGAAACTATGGCTACACCTTC; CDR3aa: CASSPPPGNYGYTF
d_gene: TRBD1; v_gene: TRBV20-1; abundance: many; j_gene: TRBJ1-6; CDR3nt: TGCAGTGCTAGAGGGGACAGGGAAAGCTCCTATAATTCACCCCTCCACTTT; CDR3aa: CSARGDRESSYNSPLHF
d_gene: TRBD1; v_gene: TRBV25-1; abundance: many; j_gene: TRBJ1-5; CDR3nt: TGTGCCAGCAGCGCGACAGGGAGCAATCAGCCCCAGCATTTT; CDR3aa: CASSATGSNQPQHF
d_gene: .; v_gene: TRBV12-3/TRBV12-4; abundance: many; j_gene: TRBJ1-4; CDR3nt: TGTGCCAGCAGCCCATACCCTGGGTGGGAAAAACTGTTTTTT; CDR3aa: CASSPYPGWEKLFF
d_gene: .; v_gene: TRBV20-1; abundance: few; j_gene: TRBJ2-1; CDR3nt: TGCAGTGCTAGAGTCCCTACGGGCTACAATGAGCAGTTCTTC; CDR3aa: CSARVPTGYNEQFF
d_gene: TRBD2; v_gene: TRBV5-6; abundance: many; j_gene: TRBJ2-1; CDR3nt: TGTGCCAGCAGCATAGGACTAGCCCACAATGAGCAGTTCTTC; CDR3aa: CASSIGLAHNEQFF
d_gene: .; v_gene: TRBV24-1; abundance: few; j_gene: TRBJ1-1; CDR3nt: TGTGCCACCAGTGAAGCAAGGGAGGCCACTGAAGCTTTCTTT; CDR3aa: CATSEAREATEAFF
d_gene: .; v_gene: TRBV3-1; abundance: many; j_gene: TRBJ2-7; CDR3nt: TGTGCCAGCAGCCCGGGGGGCGAGCGGGATAGAGACTACGAGCAGTACTTC; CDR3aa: CASSPGGERDRDYEQYF
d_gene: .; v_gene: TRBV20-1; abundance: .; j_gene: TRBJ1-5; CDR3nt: TGCAGTGCTATGGCCCAGGTGAAAAATCAGCCCCAGCATTTT; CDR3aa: CSAMAQVKNQPQHF
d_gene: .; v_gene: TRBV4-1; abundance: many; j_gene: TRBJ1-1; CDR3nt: TGCGCCAGCAGCCCCTCGGGGTTGAACACTGAAGCTTTCTTT; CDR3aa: CASSPSGLNTEAFF
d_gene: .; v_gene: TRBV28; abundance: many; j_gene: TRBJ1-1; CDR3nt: TGTGCCAGCTGGGGAACTGAAGCTTTCTTT; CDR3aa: CASWGTEAFF
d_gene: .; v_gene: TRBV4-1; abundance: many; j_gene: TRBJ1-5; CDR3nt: TGCGCCAGCAGCCAAGATAGCCGGGAGGTTTTGAGCAATCAGCCCCAGCATTTT; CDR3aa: CASSQDSREVLSNQPQHF
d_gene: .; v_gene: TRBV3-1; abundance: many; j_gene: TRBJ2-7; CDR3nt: TGTGCCAGCAGCCAAGATGGAAGGGGCCCCCCCTACGAGCAGTACTTC; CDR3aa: CASSQDGRGPPYEQYF